The 24 T cell receptor beta chains below all came from one sample that was sequenced in a study of a mutant IDH1 vaccine in newly diagnosed glioma. Time point specified: baseline, week 1 (first vaccination visit). Treatment reported: pre-vaccination baseline after standard-of-care therapy. Produced via immunoSEQ multiplex PCR; TCRdb's table is partial and in-frame only. This table has 75,000 to 100,000 clones, roughly 87% appearing once. Sequenced material: PBMCs, taken from a glioma patient treated with radiotherapy, temozolomide or both. These receptors originate from a man aged 35-49 years with glioma. Some clones in this sample may be carry-over from other donors' samples.

This chain connects TRBV6-5 to TRBJ2-1, with 10 bases matching TRBD2. J was trimmed by 9 bases and V by 6 bases; bases with no gene match: 8. CDR3 size: 14 residues. Looked up from germline, CDR1 is MNHEY and CDR2 is SVGAGI. The CDR3 DNA reads TGTGCCAGCAGGCCGGGACTAGCGCGGAGTGAGCAGTTCTTC. Protein product: CASRPGLARSEQFF.

This chain connects TRBV29-1 to TRBJ1-2; TRBD1 is a possible D gene (6 bases). The CDR3 is 16 amino acids. Germline loops: CDR1 SQVTM, CDR2 ANQGSEA. Trimming took 0 bases from V and 1 from J, leaving 15 bases between them. CDR3 sequence: CSVEDRNREDNYGYTF. The CDR3 coding sequence is TGCAGCGTTGAAGATCGGAACAGGGAGGATAACTATGGCTACACCTTC.

V is TRBV29-1 and J is TRBJ2-7; unclear D gene. The ends were cut back, 4 bases at V and 6 bases at J, with 16 bases in the middle. The CDR3 is 13 residues long. The germline gives CDR1 SQVTM, CDR2 ANQGSEA. CDR3 amino acids: CSVVRPGGREQYF. The CDR3 bases are TGCAGCGTTGTTAGGCCCGGCGGACGCGAGCAGTACTTC.

V is TRBV6-5 and J is TRBJ2-7; 7 nucleotides match TRBD2. With V trimmed by 6 bases and J by 0 bases, 5 bases remained unmatched. The germline V gene has CDR1 MNHEY and CDR2 SVGAGI. The CDR3 has 14 amino acids. CDR3 in DNA: TGTGCCAGCAGCTTCCGACTAGCCTCCTACGAGCAGTACTTC. This gives the protein CASSFRLASYEQYF.

The J gene is TRBJ2-7, the V gene TRBV13; TRBD2 aligns across 7 bases. Germline V CDR1 and CDR2: PRHDT, FYEKMQ (reference sequence). The CDR3 covers 13 residues. V was pared by 1 base and J by 4 bases, with 1 base of the junction left unmatched. The CDR3, as DNA: TGTGCCAGCAGCTTAGCGGGGGGATACGAGCAGTACTTC. It is translated as CASSLAGGYEQYF.

The rearrangement joins TRBV2 to TRBJ1-2; D unresolved. Deletions cut 5 bases from V and 8 bases from J, with 18 bases between. The CDR3 is 14 residues long. Germline V gene lookup returns CDR1 SNHLY and CDR2 FYNNEI. The CDR3 loop reads CASSNSLLALGYTF. The CDR3 coding sequence is TGTGCCAGCAGTAACAGTCTCCTCGCCCTAGGCTACACCTTC.

The chain employs TRBV29-1 and TRBJ1-2; TRBD1 matches 8 bases. Trimming cost V 1 base and J 5 bases; bases outside gene matches: 6. Germline CDR1 and CDR2: SQVTM and ANQGSEA. This CDR3 has 14 amino acids. The CDR3 nucleotides read TGCAGCGTTGAAGGGCAGGGGGCGCGATATGGCTACACCTTC. Translated: CSVEGQGARYGYTF.

J is TRBJ2-7 and V is TRBV11-2; TRBD2 aligns across 7 bases. This CDR3 has 14 residues. V lost 0 bases, J lost 6 bases, and 5 bases stayed unmatched. The germline gives CDR1 SGHAT, CDR2 FQNNGV. The CDR3 DNA follows: TGTGCCAGCAGCTTAGATCAGACTAGCAGCGAGCAGTACTTC. Translation: CASSLDQTSSEQYF.

The chain carries TRBV11-2 and TRBJ2-6, with D possibly TRBD2 on 6 matching bases. This CDR3 has 19 amino acids. The germline V gene encodes CDR1 SGHAT and CDR2 FQNNGV. V lost 1 base to trimming and J lost 2 bases, with 18 bases between them. The CDR3 DNA is TGTGCCAGCAGCTTAGTGGCAGGCATGCGGGGCCCTGGGGCCAACGTCCTGACTTTC. The encoded protein is CASSLVAGMRGPGANVLTF.

The chain combines TRBV6-5 with TRBJ2-5; D is ambiguous. The CDR3 loop spans 14 amino acids. The V end lost 2 bases, the J end lost 0 bases, and 7 bases lay between the germline ends. Per germline, CDR1 MNHEY and CDR2 SVGAGI. The DNA for the CDR3 is TGTGCCAGCAGTTACGGTTTTTACCAAGAGACCCAGTACTTC. Amino acids: CASSYGFYQETQYF.

V gene TRBV6-1 combines with J gene TRBJ2-7; D is ambiguous. Germline values: CDR1 MNHNS, CDR2 SASEGT. This CDR3 is 13 amino acids long. Trimming removed 1 base at V and 0 bases at J, with 4 bases between. DNA of the CDR3: TGTGCCAGCAGTGAAGTCGGCTCCTACGAGCAGTACTTC. Translated: CASSEVGSYEQYF.

V gene TRBV7-8 combines with J gene TRBJ1-1; 7 bases align to TRBD1. The CDR3 consists of 14 residues. Looked up from germline, CDR1 is SGHVS and CDR2 is FQNEAQ. The ends lost 5 bases at V and 9 bases at J; junction bases unmatched: 12. In DNA form, the CDR3 reads TGTGCCAGCAGCGTTGAACAGGGGAGCAGTAAAGCTTTCTTT. It yields the protein CASSVEQGSSKAFF.

The chain has TRBV5-1 and TRBJ2-1; 8 positions match TRBD2. In germline, CDR1 is SGHRS, CDR2 YFSETQ. This CDR3 contains 16 residues. V trimming: 4 bases; J trimming: 2 bases; junction bases outside the gene matches: 8. The CDR3 loop is CASSILAVDTYNEQFF. For the CDR3, the DNA is TGCGCCAGCAGCATACTAGCGGTTGATACCTACAATGAGCAGTTCTTC.

The rearrangement joins TRBV29-1 to TRBJ2-2; maybe TRBD1 (6 bases). The CDR3 totals 13 residues. The V and J ends lost 4 bases and 3 bases respectively, with 9 bases between them. CDR1 and CDR2 (germline): SQVTM, ANQGSEA. For the CDR3, the DNA is TGCAGCGTTGGGGACACTGACACCGGGGAGCTGTTTTTT. This translates into CSVGDTDTGELFF.

The V call is TRBV2, the J call TRBJ1-3; D is ambiguous. The V gene's germline CDR1 is SNHLY and CDR2 FYNNEI. CDR3 length: 13 amino acids. V was trimmed by 7 bases and J by 1 base, leaving 8 bases between them. The CDR3 reads CASMARSGNTIYF. As DNA, the CDR3 is TGTGCCAGCATGGCCAGGTCTGGAAACACCATATATTTT. Complete variable domain (other parts from reference TRBV2 and TRBJ1-3): EPEVTQTPSHQVTQMGQEVILRCVPISNHLYFYWYRQILGQKVEFLVSFYNNEISEKSEIFDDQFSVERPDGSNFTLKIRSTKLEDSAMYFCASMARSGNTIYFGEGSWLTVV.

This clone was counted only a few times. CDR3 protein: CASPGQNYGYTF. The CDR3 DNA sequence: TGTGCCAGTCCAGGACAGAACTATGGCTACACCTTC. The V and J genes are TRBV6-1 and TRBJ1-2, with D perhaps TRBD1 (6 bases). Germline V gives CDR1 MNHNS, CDR2 SASEGT. V was clipped by 9 bases and J by 2 bases, with 10 bases between them. The CDR3 consists of 12 residues.

This sequence joins TRBV5-4 and TRBJ2-7; no clear D gene. The V gene lost 0 bases and the J gene lost 0 bases, with 4 bases spanning the gap. CDR1 is SGHNT, CDR2 YYREEE, per germline (reference sequence). The CDR3 loop spans 13 amino acids. The CDR3 sequence: CASSLETSYEQYF. CDR3 sequence (DNA): TGTGCCAGCAGCTTGGAGACCTCCTACGAGCAGTACTTC.

This clone was found once. The rearrangement joins TRBV27 to TRBJ1-1, with 9 positions matching TRBD1. Germline-derived CDR1 and CDR2 are MNHEY and SMNVEV (reference sequence). V shed 8 bases and J 4 bases; nucleotides not matched to a gene: 14. The CDR3 loop spans 16 amino acids. CDR3 in DNA: TGTGCCAGCCTGGACAGGGGCCCTCCCAGCCTCACTGAAGCTTTCTTT. This translates into CASLDRGPPSLTEAFF.

The chain employs TRBV11-2 and TRBJ1-1; perhaps TRBD1 as D (5 bases). CDR3 length: 12 amino acids. CDR1 and CDR2 (germline): SGHAT, FQNNGV. V lost 6 bases, J lost 5 bases, and 10 bases lay in between. The CDR3 DNA reads TGTGCCAGCAGGGGCGGGGGTACTGAAGCTTTCTTT. Protein product: CASRGGGTEAFF.

The rearrangement links TRBV9 to TRBJ2-5; D is possibly TRBD2 (6 bases). This CDR3 contains 16 residues. Germline CDR1 and CDR2: SGDLS and YYNGEE. V lost 3 bases, J lost 4 bases, and 19 bases lay in between. As DNA, the CDR3 is TGTGCCAGCAGCGCAAGAGGTGGGGGAGGACTAGAGACCCAGTACTTC. Translation: CASSARGGGGLETQYF.

The CDR3 is CASSSPQGAETQYF. CDR3 coding DNA: TGTGCCAGCAGTTCCCCGCAGGGGGCAGAGACCCAGTACTTC. This sequence joins TRBV28 and TRBJ2-5; TRBD1 matches 8 bases. This CDR3 comprises 14 residues. The V gene's germline CDR1 is MDHEN and CDR2 SYDVKM. J lost 4 bases, V lost 4 bases, and 5 bases had no gene match.

This rearrangement joins TRBV2 to TRBJ1-2, with D perhaps TRBD1 (5 bases). The V end was cut by 7 bases, the J end by 7 bases, with 25 bases between. This CDR3 has 16 residues. CDR1 and CDR2 (germline): SNHLY, FYNNEI. The CDR3 protein is CASTRQGGTGSGGYTF. CDR3 sequence (DNA): TGTGCCAGCACGCGGCAGGGAGGGACGGGTTCAGGTGGCTACACCTTC.

V and J are TRBV7-9 and TRBJ2-1, with TRBD2 as a possible D gene (5 bases). The CDR3 sequence is 15 residues long. The V and J ends lost 4 bases and 5 bases respectively, with 15 bases between them. In germline, CDR1 is SEHNR, CDR2 FQNEAQ (reference sequence). In DNA, the CDR3 is TGTGCCAGCAGCTCAATAAGTTCCGGGGACAATGAGCAGTTCTTC. It codes for CASSSISSGDNEQFF.

This clone showed up just once. The rearrangement uses TRBV30 and TRBJ2-3, with no clear D. V was trimmed by 0 bases and J by 0 bases, leaving 10 bases between them. Germline V gene lookup returns CDR1 GTSNPN and CDR2 SVGIG (reference sequence). The CDR3 is 15 residues long. CDR3 protein: CAWSVLRVSTDTQYF. The DNA for the CDR3 is TGTGCCTGGAGTGTACTGCGAGTGAGCACAGATACGCAGTATTTT.